The 18 T cell receptor beta chains reported below all come from one sample, sequenced in a study of blood T cell repertoires in COVID-19 (dated by TCRdb to between 2020 and 2021). Receptor amplification or capture employed the immunoSEQ multiplex PCR assay. TCRdb retrieved this table from immuneACCESS and kept in-frame rearrangements only. Not all clones are present; in checked studies, unresolved V genes account for under half, and no reason is known for the remainder. A total of 150,000 or so clones appear in this sample, around 87% of them only once. The ten largest clones represent around 6.1% of the sample. The material sequenced was peripheral blood. Receptors originate from an elderly man with acute or convalescent COVID-19.

The chain is built from TRBV29-1 and TRBJ1-6, with D perhaps TRBD1 (6 bases). The length of the CDR3 is 15 residues. Trimming pared 5 bases from V and 0 bases from J, leaving 11 bases between. Germline V gives CDR1 SQVTM, CDR2 ANQGSEA. The CDR3 reads CSVRQDSSYNSPLHF. The CDR3 bases are TGCAGCGTTCGGCAGGACAGCTCCTATAATTCACCCCTCCACTTT. Full variable domain (outside the CDR3, taken from reference TRBV29-1 and TRBJ1-6): SAVISQKPSRDICQRGTSLTIQCQVDSQVTMMFWYRQQPGQSLTLIATANQGSEATYESGFVIDKFPISRPNLTFSTLTVSNMSPEDSSIYLCSVRQDSSYNSPLHFGNGTRLTVT.

This clone was detected once. V usage is TRBV27 and J usage is TRBJ2-1; TRBD2 agrees at 9 bases. The germline V gene encodes CDR1 MNHEY and CDR2 SMNVEV (reference sequence). Trimming at V came to 2 bases and at J to 6 bases, leaving 11 bases not matched to a gene. The CDR3 contains 17 residues. In nucleotides, the CDR3 is TGTGCCAGCAGTTTAAGGCGGGAGGGCCGGGCATTCAATGAGCAGTTCTTC. Its translation: CASSLRREGRAFNEQFF.

This chain uses TRBV3-1 (or the pseudogene TRBV3-2) with TRBJ1-1; D possibly corresponds to TRBD1 (5 bases). Germline CDR1 reads LGHDT; CDR2 reads YNNKEL (reference sequence). The V and J ends lost 1 base and 7 bases respectively, with 10 bases between them. This CDR3 contains 13 residues. The CDR3 region is CASSQGGGNEAFF. CDR3 DNA sequence: TGTGCCAGCAGCCAAGGGGGGGGGAATGAAGCTTTCTTT.

V gene TRBV7-2 combines with J gene TRBJ2-7, with D uncertain. The CDR3 loop spans 15 amino acids. Trimming left V 6 bases short and J 0 bases short, with 15 bases between. Germline assignment: CDR1 SGHTA and CDR2 FQGNSA. The CDR3 DNA reads TGTGCCAGCAGACCGACAAGGCTCAACTCCTACGAGCAGTACTTC. Amino acids: CASRPTRLNSYEQYF. The variable domain in full, with the rest retrieved from reference TRBV7-2 and TRBJ2-7, is GAGVSQSPSNKVTEKGKDVELRCDPISGHTALYWYRQSLGQGLEFLIYFQGNSAPDKSGLPSDRFSAERTGGSVSTLTIQRTQQEDSAVYLCASRPTRLNSYEQYFGPGTRLTVT.

The chain links TRBV11-3 to TRBJ2-1, with TRBD1 matching over 11 bases. CDR3 length: 16 amino acids. Looked up from germline, CDR1 is SGHNT and CDR2 is YENEEA. The J segment lost 3 bases and the V segment lost 1 base, leaving 2 bases of the junction unmatched. The CDR3 nucleotides are TGTGCCAGCAGCTTAGCCGGGACAGGGGGCTACAATGAGCAGTTCTTC. Encoded protein: CASSLAGTGGYNEQFF.

The chain recombines TRBV20-1 with TRBJ2-5; D call uncertain. V lost 5 bases and J lost 4, with 5 bases in between. The CDR3 contains 10 residues. In germline, CDR1 is DFQATT, CDR2 SNEGSKA (reference sequence). CDR3 sequence: CSASGETQYF. CDR3 coding DNA: TGCAGTGCTTCCGGAGAGACCCAGTACTTC.

This sequence joins TRBV30 and TRBJ2-6; D is perhaps TRBD1 (6 bases). The CDR3 has 15 amino acids. The V gene lost 2 bases and the J gene lost 2 bases, with 10 bases spanning the gap. The germline gives CDR1 GTSNPN, CDR2 SVGIG (reference sequence). CDR3: CAWSFKGAGANVLTF. CDR3 DNA sequence: TGTGCCTGGAGTTTTAAGGGGGCTGGGGCCAACGTCCTGACTTTC.

This chain uses TRBV3-1 (or the pseudogene TRBV3-2) with TRBJ2-5; TRBD1 matches at 7 bases. There are 17 residues in the CDR3. Trimming removed 3 bases from V and 7 bases from J; junction bases left unmatched: 17. Germline assignment: CDR1 LGHDT and CDR2 YNNKEL (reference sequence). The CDR3 reads CASSHSGTARVGGTQYF. The CDR3 bases are TGTGCCAGCAGCCACTCCGGGACAGCCCGGGTGGGTGGGACCCAGTACTTC.

The chain recombines TRBV23-1 with TRBJ2-7; D may be TRBD2 (5 bases). TRBV23-1 is classed as an ORF, of uncertain function. Trimming removed 2 bases from V and 4 bases from J, with 15 bases in between. The CDR3 length is 15 residues. The CDR3 is CASSQEGRWTYEQYF. CDR3 in DNA: TGCGCCAGCAGTCAAGAGGGTAGGTGGACGTACGAGCAGTACTTC.

The V and J genes are TRBV28 and TRBJ1-5, with 9 positions matching TRBD1. With V trimmed by 7 bases and J by 4 bases, 11 bases remained unmatched. CDR1 MDHEN and CDR2 SYDVKM come from the germline V gene. The length of the CDR3 is 16 residues. Here the CDR3 reads CASNPGPGQGNQPQHF. CDR3 in DNA: TGTGCCAGCAACCCAGGACCGGGACAGGGTAATCAGCCCCAGCATTTT.

V is TRBV9 and J is TRBJ1-2; D remains unclear. CDR1 SGDLS and CDR2 YYNGEE come from the germline V gene. There are 12 residues in the CDR3. Trimming pared 4 bases from V and 8 bases from J, leaving 12 bases between. CDR3 protein: CASSSSFSGYTF. The DNA for the CDR3 is TGTGCCAGCAGCTCGTCCTTTTCGGGCTACACCTTC. Looking up the rest from reference TRBV9 and TRBJ1-2 gives the full variable domain: DSGVTQTPKHLITATGQRVTLRCSPRSGDLSVYWYQQSLDQGLQFLIQYYNGEERAKGNILERFSAQQFPDLHSELNLSSLELGDSALYFCASSSSFSGYTFGSGTRLTVV.

The V and J genes are TRBV3-1 (or the pseudogene TRBV3-2) and TRBJ2-1; TRBD2 agrees at 11 bases. There are 17 residues in the CDR3. CDR1 is LGHDT, CDR2 YNNKEL, per germline (reference sequence). The trim removed 5 bases at V and 7 bases at J, leaving 13 bases unmatched. This CDR3 is CASSATLLAGEGNEQFF. Here the CDR3 DNA reads TGTGCCAGCAGCGCCACCCTACTAGCGGGAGAAGGGAATGAGCAGTTCTTC.

The chain is built from TRBV21-1 and TRBJ1-3. TRBV21-1 represents a pseudogene. This CDR3 has 14 amino acids. The CDR3 bases are TGTGCCAGCAGGGAGGGGCAGGGAGGAAACACCATATATTTT. This encodes CASREGQGGNTIYF.

The V and J genes are TRBV3-1 (or the pseudogene TRBV3-2) and TRBJ2-1, with 8 bases lining up with TRBD2. V was clipped by 4 bases and J by 0 bases; unmatched bases: 2. Germline values: CDR1 LGHDT, CDR2 YNNKEL (reference sequence). The CDR3 consists of 15 residues. The CDR3 reads CASSLSGSSYNEQFF. CDR3 DNA: TGTGCCAGCAGCCTCAGCGGGAGCTCCTACAATGAGCAGTTCTTC.

The chain uses TRBV7-2 and TRBJ2-7, with 8 bases aligning to TRBD1. V lost 2 bases and J lost 5; bases outside the gene matches: 8. This CDR3 comprises 15 residues. Germline V gives CDR1 SGHTA, CDR2 FQGNSA. CDR3: CASSLSGQGKDEQYF. CDR3 coding DNA: TGTGCCAGCAGCTTAAGCGGACAGGGAAAGGACGAGCAGTACTTC.

This chain links TRBV6-5 with TRBJ1-5; D remains unclear. This CDR3 comprises 14 residues. Germline loops: CDR1 MNHEY, CDR2 SVGAGI. The germline V and J ends were trimmed by 6 bases and 4 bases, with 13 bases remaining between them. CDR3 residues: CASRDLPGNQPQHF. The CDR3 DNA sequence: TGTGCCAGCAGGGACCTTCCGGGGAATCAGCCCCAGCATTTT.

The chain carries TRBV25-1 and TRBJ1-6; D is uncertain. Germline CDR1 and CDR2: MGHDK and SYGVNS. The V gene lost 7 bases and the J gene lost 8 bases, with 18 bases spanning the gap. This CDR3 spans 15 amino acids. DNA for the CDR3: TGTGCCAGCACTAAAGGCGGGTCTAAGGATTCACCCCTCCACTTT. Amino acids: CASTKGGSKDSPLHF.

This chain joins TRBV6-1 and TRBJ1-2; 7 nucleotides match TRBD1. CDR1 MNHNS and CDR2 SASEGT come from the germline V gene. This CDR3 has 13 residues. Unmatched junction bases numbered 5, after V lost 2 bases and J lost 8 bases. The CDR3 DNA reads TGTGCCAGCAGTGAAAGACAGGGTCAAGGCTACACCTTC. Translated: CASSERQGQGYTF.